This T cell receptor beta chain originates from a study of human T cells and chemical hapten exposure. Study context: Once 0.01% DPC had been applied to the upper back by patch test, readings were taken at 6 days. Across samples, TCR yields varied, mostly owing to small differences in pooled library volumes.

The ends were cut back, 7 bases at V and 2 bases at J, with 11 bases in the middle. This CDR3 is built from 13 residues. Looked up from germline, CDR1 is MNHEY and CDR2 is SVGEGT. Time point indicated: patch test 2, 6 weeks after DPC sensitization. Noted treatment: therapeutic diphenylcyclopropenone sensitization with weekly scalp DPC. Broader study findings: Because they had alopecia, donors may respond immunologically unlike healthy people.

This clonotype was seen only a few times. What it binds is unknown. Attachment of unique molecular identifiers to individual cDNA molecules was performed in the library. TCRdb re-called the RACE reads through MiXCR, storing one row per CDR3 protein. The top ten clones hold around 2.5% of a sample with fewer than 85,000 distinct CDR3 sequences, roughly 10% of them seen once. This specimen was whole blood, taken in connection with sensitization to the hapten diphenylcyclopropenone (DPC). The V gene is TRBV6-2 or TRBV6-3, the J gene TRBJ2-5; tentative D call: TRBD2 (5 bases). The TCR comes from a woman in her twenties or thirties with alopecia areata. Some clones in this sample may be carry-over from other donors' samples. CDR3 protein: CASMDFIQETQYF. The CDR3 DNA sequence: TGTGCCAGCATGGACTTTATTCAAGAGACCCAGTACTTC.